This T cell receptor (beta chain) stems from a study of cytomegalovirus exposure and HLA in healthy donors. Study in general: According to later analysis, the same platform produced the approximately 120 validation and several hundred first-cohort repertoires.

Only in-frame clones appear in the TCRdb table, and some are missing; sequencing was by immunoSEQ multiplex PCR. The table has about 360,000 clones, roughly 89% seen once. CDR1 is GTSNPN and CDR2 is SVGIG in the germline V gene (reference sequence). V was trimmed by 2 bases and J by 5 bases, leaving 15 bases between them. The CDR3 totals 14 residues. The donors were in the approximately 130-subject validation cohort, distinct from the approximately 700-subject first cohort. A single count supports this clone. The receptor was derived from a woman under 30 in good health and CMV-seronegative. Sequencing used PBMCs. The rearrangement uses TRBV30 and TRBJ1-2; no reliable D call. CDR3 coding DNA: TGTGCCTGGAGTTGGACGGGGAAAGGGTATGGCTACACCTTC. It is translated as CAWSWTGKGYGYTF.